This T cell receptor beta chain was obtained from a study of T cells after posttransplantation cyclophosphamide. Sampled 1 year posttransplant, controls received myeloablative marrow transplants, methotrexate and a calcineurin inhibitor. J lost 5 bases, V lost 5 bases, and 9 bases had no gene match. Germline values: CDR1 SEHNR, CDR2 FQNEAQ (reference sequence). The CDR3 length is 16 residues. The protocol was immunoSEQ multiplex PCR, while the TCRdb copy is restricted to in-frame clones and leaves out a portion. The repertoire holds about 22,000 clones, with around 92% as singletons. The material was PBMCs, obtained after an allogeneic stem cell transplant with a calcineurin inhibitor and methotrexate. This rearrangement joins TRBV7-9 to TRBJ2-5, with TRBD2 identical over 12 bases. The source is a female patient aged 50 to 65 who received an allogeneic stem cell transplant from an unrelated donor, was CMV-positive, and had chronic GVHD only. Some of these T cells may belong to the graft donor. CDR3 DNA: TGTGCCAGCAGCACCCAACTAGCGGGAGGAGCGGAGACCCAGTACTTC. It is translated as CASSTQLAGGAETQYF.